This T cell receptor beta chain appears in the sequencing data of a study of blood T cell repertoires in COVID-19. The authors' processing: Reference gene primer amplification yielded estimated nucleated cell counts. The data were produced by immunoSEQ multiplex PCR, yet TCRdb's version contains in-frame clones alone and is incomplete. D and trimming were read from the DNA, whereas the V and J calls and clone size are those reported in that table. In the table there are roughly 400,000 clones, around nine tenths of which are singletons. The CDR3 has 14 amino acids. With 3 bases removed from V and 7 bases from J, the gap between germline ends came to 15 bases. The V gene's germline CDR1 is LNHDA and CDR2 SQIVND (reference sequence).

The material sequenced was PBMCs or T cells enriched from blood (not recorded which). This sequence was found in a woman aged 45-65 years who had recovered from COVID-19. The chain recombines TRBV19 with TRBJ1-2; D gene ambiguous. This chain's CDR3 is CASSMSVWASGYTF. The CDR3 bases are TGTGCCAGTAGTATGTCGGTTTGGGCGTCTGGCTACACCTTC.